This T cell receptor (beta chain) was retrieved from a study of monozygotic twins with inflammatory bowel disease. TCRdb re-called the 5' RACE reads and shows each CDR3 protein once, DNA omitted. This listing includes some 200,000 distinct CDR3 sequences. About this clonotype itself: Its antigen is still unknown.

Study findings and constraints: Twins classed as concordant or discordant showed no difference in repertoire similarity, possibly from limited power. The existence of one strong signal or clonotype linked to IBD lacked support. Whereas healthy co-twins had higher TCRbeta diversity (inverse Simpson), IBD patients had lower diversity.

Blood samples of roughly 2.5 ml were drawn from every donor. The CDR3 spans 17 residues. The V gene's germline CDR1 is LNHDA and CDR2 SQIVND (reference sequence). The TCR originated in a human donor with ulcerative colitis or Crohn's disease, or a healthy co-twin of an affected twin (not recorded which). The V gene is TRBV19, the J gene TRBJ1-5; TCRdb gives TRBD1 as the D gene, but with no DNA this cannot be confirmed. The specimen sequenced was blood. The CDR3 sequence: CASSILGAGNSNQPQHF.